The clone carrying this T cell receptor beta chain was seen only once. Other nucleotide sequences from this sample produce the same CDR3. Original analysis: Cell counts per sample came from amplifying reference gene primers. Some clones are missing from TCRdb's copy, which holds only in-frame ones; the method was immunoSEQ multiplex PCR. D and trimming were read from the DNA, whereas the V and J calls and clone size are those reported in that table. The table has fewer than 60,000 clones, more than 90% seen once; the top ten hold more than 3%. This entry belongs to a study of blood T cell repertoires in COVID-19. In germline, CDR1 is MDHEN, CDR2 SYDVKM. The V end was cut by 2 bases, the J end by 7 bases, with 12 bases between. The CDR3 is made up of 14 amino acids.

The sample taken for sequencing was peripheral blood. This chain joins TRBV28 and TRBJ1-5; TRBD1 is a possible D gene (5 bases). This receptor was identified in a human donor in a cohort sampled during active COVID-19. CDR3 sequence: CASSLGRGGQPQHF. As DNA, the CDR3 is TGTGCCAGCAGTTTAGGGCGGGGGGGGCAGCCCCAGCATTTT.